This TCR beta chain originates from a study of blood T cell repertoires in COVID-19. Whole-study context: The United States, Italy and Spain provided the acute and convalescent COVID-19 samples.

Libraries were prepared by immunoSEQ multiplex PCR; TCRdb keeps only in-frame clonotypes and omits some of them. The data show about 200,000 clones, around 83% seen once. Per germline, CDR1 LNHDA and CDR2 SQIVND (reference sequence). Trimming took 6 bases from V and 2 from J; bases not matched to a gene: 9. The CDR3 has 15 amino acids. The V and J genes are TRBV19 and TRBJ1-2, with 7 positions matching TRBD1. The source material was peripheral blood. This sequence originates from an elderly woman with acute or convalescent COVID-19. CDR3 in DNA: TGTGCCAGTAGGGATCCCGGGACAGCAAACTATGGCTACACCTTC. Its translation: CASRDPGTANYGYTF.